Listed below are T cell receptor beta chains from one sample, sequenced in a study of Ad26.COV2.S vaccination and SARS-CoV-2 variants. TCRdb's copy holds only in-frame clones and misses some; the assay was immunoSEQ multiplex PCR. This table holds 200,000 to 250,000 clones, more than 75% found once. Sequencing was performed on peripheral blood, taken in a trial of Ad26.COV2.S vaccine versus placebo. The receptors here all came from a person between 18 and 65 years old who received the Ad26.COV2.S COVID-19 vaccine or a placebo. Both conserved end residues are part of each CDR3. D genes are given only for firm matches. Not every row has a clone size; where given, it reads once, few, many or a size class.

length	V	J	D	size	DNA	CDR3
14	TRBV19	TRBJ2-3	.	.	TGTGCCAGTAGCGGGGGAGGACCCTCAGCTACGCAGTATTTT	CASSGGGPSATQYF
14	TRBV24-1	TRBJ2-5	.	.	TGTGCCACCAGTCCGGCAGGGTCGGTAGAGACCCAGTACTTC	CATSPAGSVETQYF
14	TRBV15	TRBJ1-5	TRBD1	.	TGTGCCACCAGCAGGGAGGGGGCGGGTCAGCCCCAGCATTTT	CATSREGAGQPQHF
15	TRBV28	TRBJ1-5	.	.	TGTGCCAGCAGTTTAGCGATCTGGGTAGAACAGCCCCAGCATTTT	CASSLAIWVEQPQHF
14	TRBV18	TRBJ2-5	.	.	TGTGCCAGCTCACCCGGGTCGGGGGCCCGGGACCAGTACTTC	CASSPGSGARDQYF
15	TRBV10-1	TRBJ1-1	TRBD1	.	TGCGCCAGCAGTAAGACAGGGAGGGTCGGCACTGAAGCTTTCTTT	CASSKTGRVGTEAFF
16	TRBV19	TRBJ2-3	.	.	TGTGCCAGTAGTATAAGTGCGGGGAATCTGGGAGATACGCAGTATTTT	CASSISAGNLGDTQYF
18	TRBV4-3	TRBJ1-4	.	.	TGCGCCAGCAGCCAAGGAGTTTATTTAGGGGCAGGGAATGAAAAACTGTTTTTT	CASSQGVYLGAGNEKLFF
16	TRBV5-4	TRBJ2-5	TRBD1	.	TGTGCCAGCAGCCCAGGGACAGGGGGGTACCAAGAGACCCAGTACTTC	CASSPGTGGYQETQYF
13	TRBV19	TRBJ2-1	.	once	TGTGCCAGTAGTAAATGGACCGAAGATGAGCAGTTCTTC	CASSKWTEDEQFF
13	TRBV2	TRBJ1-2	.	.	TGTGCCAGCAGCATAAAACAGGGAAGTGGCTACACCTTC	CASSIKQGSGYTF
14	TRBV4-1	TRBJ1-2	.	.	TGCGCCAGCAGCCAAGTTTCGGGGGTTAGTGGCTACACCTTC	CASSQVSGVSGYTF